This passage covers 14 T cell receptor beta chains from one sample sequenced in a study of blood T cell repertoires in COVID-19. Only in-frame clones appear in the TCRdb table, and some are missing; sequencing was by immunoSEQ multiplex PCR. The sample consists of approximately 250,000 clones, 70% to 85% of them appearing once. Sequenced: peripheral blood. The receptors were gathered from a man aged 35-49 years who had recovered from COVID-19.

V usage is TRBV7-8 and J usage is TRBJ2-7, with D possibly matching TRBD1 (5 bases). The CDR3 length is 13 residues. Germline lookup yields CDR1 SGHVS and CDR2 FQNEAQ. V was shortened by 1 base and J by 6 bases, with 10 bases between the two germline ends. The chain's CDR3 is CASSLVGVGEQYF. CDR3 nucleotides: TGTGCCAGCAGCTTAGTAGGGGTCGGCGAGCAGTACTTC.

This clone turned up a few times. The chain recombines TRBV6-2 or TRBV6-3 with TRBJ2-6; D ambiguous. The CDR3 contains 15 residues. V shed 2 bases and J shed 0 bases, with 5 bases lying between them. Germline V gives CDR1 MNHEY, CDR2 SVGEGT. This CDR3 is CASSYVSSGANVLTF. The CDR3 DNA reads TGTGCCAGCAGTTACGTCAGCTCTGGGGCCAACGTCCTGACTTTC.

The chain is built from TRBV11-2 and TRBJ2-1, with a tentative D call TRBD1 (5 bases). The V and J ends lost 1 base and 2 bases respectively, with 12 bases between them. Germline V lookup: CDR1 SGHAT, CDR2 FQNNGV. The CDR3 is 16 amino acids. The CDR3 DNA sequence: TGTGCCAGCAGCTTAGGAGGCGCAGGGCCCTACAATGAGCAGTTCTTC. Translated, it gives CASSLGGAGPYNEQFF.

The genes are TRBV11-2 and TRBJ2-7; 7 bases are a match to TRBD2. There are 18 residues in the CDR3. Germline CDR1 is SGHAT and CDR2 is FQNNGV. Losses at the gene ends were 0 bases for V and 0 bases for J; bases not matched to a gene: 11. DNA of the CDR3: TGTGCCAGCAGCTTAGATGGGGGGGGTATCTACAGCTCCTACGAGCAGTACTTC. This sequence encodes CASSLDGGGIYSSYEQYF. Looking up the rest from reference TRBV11-2 and TRBJ2-7 gives the full variable domain: EAGVAQSPRYKIIEKRQSVAFWCNPISGHATLYWYQQILGQGPKLLIQFQNNGVVDDSQLPKDRFSAERLKGVDSTLKIQPAKLEDSAVYLCASSLDGGGIYSSYEQYFGPGTRLTVT.

The chain combines TRBV18 with TRBJ2-7; a weak D match, TRBD1 (5 bases). Trimming cost V 4 bases and J 7 bases, with 14 bases left between them. The CDR3 is 13 amino acids. Germline loops: CDR1 KGHSH, CDR2 LQKENI. CDR3 residues: CASSLQATEEQYF. CDR3 in DNA: TGTGCCAGCTCACTCCAAGCGACAGAAGAGCAGTACTTC.

The chain links TRBV7-2 to TRBJ2-3; D is unclear. Germline CDR1 is SGHTA and CDR2 is FQGNSA. This CDR3 has 12 amino acids. The V end was cut by 5 bases, the J end by 6 bases, with 9 bases between. CDR3 bases: TGTGCCAGCAGCCTTGTTATGGATACGCAGTATTTT. It encodes CASSLVMDTQYF.

This clone appeared once. The chain employs TRBV19 and TRBJ2-5; TRBD2 is a possible D gene (6 bases). Germline values: CDR1 LNHDA, CDR2 SQIVND (reference sequence). The CDR3 is made up of 16 amino acids. The V end lost 4 bases, the J end lost 2 bases, and 17 bases lay between the germline ends. DNA for the CDR3: TGTGCCAGTAGTACGGGACTCATCCCCACTCAAGAGACCCAGTACTTC. Its protein is CASSTGLIPTQETQYF.

This chain links TRBV30 with TRBJ2-1, with TRBD2 identical over 7 bases. V lost 5 bases and J lost 8; bases outside the gene matches: 12. CDR3 length: 14 residues. Germline CDR1 GTSNPN, CDR2 SVGIG (reference sequence). This CDR3 is CAWGSGAGLDEQFF. In DNA form, the CDR3 reads TGTGCCTGGGGCTCGGGAGCGGGATTGGATGAGCAGTTCTTC.

The J gene is TRBJ1-1, the V gene TRBV4-3; D is perhaps TRBD1 (6 bases). CDR1 is LGHNA, CDR2 YSLEER, per germline. The CDR3 has 14 amino acids. Trimming took off 4 bases at V and 4 bases at J, with 13 bases between the two ends. The CDR3 here is CASSRLQGSTEAFF. The CDR3 DNA is TGCGCCAGCAGCCGTCTACAGGGCTCCACTGAAGCTTTCTTT.

The V call is TRBV6-5, the J call TRBJ1-1; a possible D gene is TRBD1 (5 bases). This CDR3 comprises 15 residues. With 0 bases removed from V and 5 bases from J, the gap between germline ends came to 13 bases. Germline CDR1 is MNHEY and CDR2 is SVGAGI. This CDR3 is CASSYSVSGGTEAFF. The CDR3 nucleotides read TGTGCCAGCAGTTACTCGGTATCCGGGGGTACTGAAGCTTTCTTT.

CDR3 sequence reads: CASSISGYGEKLFF. CDR3 in DNA: TGTGCCAGTAGTATTTCAGGGTACGGAGAAAAACTGTTTTTT. The chain links TRBV19 to TRBJ1-4; the D gene is possibly TRBD1 (5 bases). V lost 3 bases to trimming and J lost 8 bases, with 13 bases between them. The CDR3 is 14 residues long. Germline lookup yields CDR1 LNHDA and CDR2 SQIVND (reference sequence).

The rearrangement links TRBV6-2 or TRBV6-3 to TRBJ1-5, with 11 bases aligning to TRBD1. V lost 0 bases, J lost 6 bases, and 4 bases stayed unmatched. This CDR3 spans 16 amino acids. Germline V CDR1 and CDR2: MNHEY, SVGEGT. The CDR3 DNA sequence: TGTGCCAGCAGTTACTCGGGGACAGGGGGTCCTCAGCCCCAGCATTTT. As protein: CASSYSGTGGPQPQHF.

The chain recombines TRBV5-5 with TRBJ2-7, with 7 bases matching TRBD1. Per germline, CDR1 SGHKS and CDR2 YYEKEE (reference sequence). The CDR3 contains 14 residues. The ends lost 2 bases at V and 1 base at J; junction bases unmatched: 3. This CDR3 reads CASSLGTVSYEQYF. Here the CDR3 DNA reads TGTGCCAGCAGCTTAGGGACAGTTTCCTACGAGCAGTACTTC.

The chain links TRBV18 to TRBJ2-7, with a tentative D call TRBD2 (7 bases). The CDR3 extends over 15 amino acids. Germline V gene data show CDR1 as KGHSH and CDR2 as LQKENI. The V end lost 8 bases, the J end lost 3 bases, and 20 bases lay between the germline ends. CDR3 DNA: TGTGCCAGCCGAAACGTCCGGGGGGCGAGCTACGAGCAGTACTTC. It codes for CASRNVRGASYEQYF.